The clone carrying this T cell receptor (beta chain) was counted a few times. These data belong to a study of T cells after yellow fever vaccination. This CDR3 has 11 amino acids. The germline CDR1 and CDR2 sequences are DFQATT and SNEGSKA (reference sequence). V lost 5 bases and J lost 5, with 9 bases in between. In TCRdb, the 5' RACE reads were re-called with MiXCR into one record per CDR3 protein. The sample lists approximately 300,000 distinct CDR3 sequences, 10% to 15% occurring once. J is TRBJ2-5 and V is TRBV20-1; D is unresolved. The sample in question was CD4+ T cells sorted from PBMCs, obtained 45 days after the yellow fever booster vaccination. The TCR comes from a young man who received the YFV17D yellow fever vaccine. CDR3 residues: CSASAVETQYF. The CDR3 DNA follows: TGCAGTGCTTCGGCGGTTGAGACCCAGTACTTC.